The next 26 T cell receptor beta chains were all read from a single sample in a study of blood T cell repertoires in COVID-19. Clones were read by immunoSEQ multiplex PCR, and TCRdb kept only the in-frame ones, dropping some. The sample shows tens of thousands of clones, 88% of them seen only once. Sample: peripheral blood. The origin of the receptors is a human donor in a cohort sampled during active COVID-19.

The chain joins TRBV5-1 to TRBJ1-2; tentative D call: TRBD1 (6 bases). The length of the CDR3 is 14 residues. V lost 4 bases to trimming and J lost 2 bases, with 12 bases between them. Germline assignment: CDR1 SGHRS and CDR2 YFSETQ. CDR3 sequence reads: CASSPTTGNYGYTF. The DNA for the CDR3 is TGCGCCAGCAGCCCCACAACAGGGAACTATGGCTACACCTTC.

V and J are TRBV30 and TRBJ1-6; a possible D gene is TRBD1 (5 bases). Germline V CDR1 and CDR2: GTSNPN, SVGIG (reference sequence). The CDR3 covers 14 residues. Trimming took off 4 bases at V and 4 bases at J, with 11 bases between the two ends. The CDR3 DNA reads as TGTGCCTGGACAGGGTCTTTTTATAATTCACCCCTCCACTTT. This translates into CAWTGSFYNSPLHF.

The chain links TRBV2 to TRBJ2-2, with 8 positions matching TRBD2. This CDR3 comprises 16 residues. The V segment lost 1 base and the J segment 5 bases; nucleotides outside the gene matches: 6. Germline CDR1 is SNHLY and CDR2 is FYNNEI. This chain's CDR3 is CASSEVTGGNTGELFF. CDR3 sequence (DNA): TGTGCCAGCAGTGAAGTAACGGGAGGGAATACCGGGGAGCTGTTTTTT. The whole variable domain, filled in from reference TRBV2 and TRBJ2-2, reads EPEVTQTPSHQVTQMGQEVILRCVPISNHLYFYWYRQILGQKVEFLVSFYNNEISEKSEIFDDQFSVERPDGSNFTLKIRSTKLEDSAMYFCASSEVTGGNTGELFFGEGSRLTVL.

V is TRBV11-1 and J is TRBJ2-5; D is ambiguous. Germline V lookup: CDR1 SGHAT, CDR2 FQDESV (reference sequence). The CDR3 runs to 13 residues. Trimming cost V 1 base and J 5 bases, with 8 bases left between them. In DNA, the CDR3 is TGTGCCAGCAGCTTAGTTCTAGAGGAGACCCAGTACTTC. This sequence encodes CASSLVLEETQYF.

As DNA, the CDR3 is TGTGCCAGCAGCCACTATTATGAGCAGTTCTTC. Translated: CASSHYYEQFF. The rearrangement uses TRBV3-1 (or the pseudogene TRBV3-2) and TRBJ2-1; D uncertain. This CDR3 is 11 amino acids long. CDR1 LGHDT and CDR2 YNNKEL come from the germline V gene (reference sequence). V shed 3 bases and J shed 8 bases, with 5 bases lying between them.

CDR3 DNA sequence: TGTGCCAGCAGTTGGGGACAGTCCTTAATCAGAAACACCATATATTTT. This gives the protein CASSWGQSLIRNTIYF. The V and J genes are TRBV28 and TRBJ1-3; 7 bases agree with TRBD1. The CDR3 contains 16 residues. CDR1 and CDR2 (germline): MDHEN, SYDVKM. Germline trimming cut 4 bases from V and 5 bases from J; bases unmatched to any gene: 11.

The count of this clone is one. The gene calls are TRBV24-1 and TRBJ1-1; the D gene is possibly TRBD1 (6 bases). CDR1 and CDR2 (germline): KGHDR, SFDVKD. There are 14 residues in the CDR3. With 4 bases removed from V and 11 bases from J, the gap between germline ends came to 19 bases. CDR3: CATSDLDRKGGAFF. Here the CDR3 DNA reads TGTGCCACCAGTGACCTCGACCGAAAGGGGGGGGCTTTCTTT.

The rearrangement uses TRBV19 and TRBJ2-7, with D uncertain. The V and J ends lost 6 bases and 0 bases respectively, with 12 bases between them. This CDR3 comprises 14 residues. In germline, CDR1 is LNHDA, CDR2 SQIVND (reference sequence). The CDR3 sequence: CASRGAADSYEQYF. The CDR3 bases are TGTGCCAGTAGAGGCGCGGCGGACTCCTACGAGCAGTACTTC.

The chain combines TRBV4-1 with TRBJ1-3, with 11 bases fitting TRBD1. The CDR3 extends over 15 amino acids. V was pared by 6 bases and J by 1 base, with 2 bases of the junction left unmatched. Germline CDR1 MGHRA, CDR2 YSYEKL. CDR3 in DNA: TGCGCCAGCAGTAGGGACAGGGGGTCTGGAAACACCATATATTTT. Its translation is CASSRDRGSGNTIYF.

The chain combines TRBV3-1 (or the pseudogene TRBV3-2) with TRBJ1-2; TRBD1 matches 7 bases. In germline, CDR1 is LGHDT, CDR2 YNNKEL (reference sequence). This CDR3 comprises 13 residues. The V and J ends lost 6 bases and 8 bases, in that order; junction bases with no gene match: 9. This CDR3 reads CASRPRQGGGYTF. CDR3 nucleotides: TGTGCCAGCAGACCCAGACAGGGTGGGGGCTACACCTTC.

The J gene is TRBJ2-3, the V gene TRBV5-5, with D uncertain. V gave up 6 bases and J gave up 2 bases, with 13 bases separating them. The germline V gene has CDR1 SGHKS and CDR2 YYEKEE (reference sequence). The CDR3 is made up of 14 amino acids. The CDR3 DNA reads TGTGCCAGCACCTCGGGTAGAACCACAGATACGCAGTATTTT. Translating it yields CASTSGRTTDTQYF.

CDR3 residues: CASSLQGVSSYEQYF. The CDR3 coding sequence is TGTGCCAGCAGCTTGCAAGGGGTTAGTTCCTACGAGCAGTACTTC. The chain has TRBV5-6 and TRBJ2-7, with D possibly matching TRBD1 (5 bases). This CDR3 comprises 15 residues. Trimming took 1 base from V and 1 from J, leaving 12 bases between them. CDR1 is SGHDT, CDR2 YYEEEE, per germline.

The chain recombines TRBV6-5 with TRBJ2-7; 11 bases are shared with TRBD2. From germline, CDR1 is MNHEY and CDR2 SVGAGI. CDR3 size: 14 residues. J gave up 4 bases and V 6 bases, and 5 bases lay outside the gene matches. In DNA form, the CDR3 reads TGTGCCAGCAGCGTTGGGACTAGCGGATACGAGCAGTACTTC. Residues: CASSVGTSGYEQYF.

CDR3 sequence reads: CASSLPSLVSGKRNEQFF. CDR3 DNA: TGTGCCAGCAGCTTACCGTCCCTTGTTAGCGGGAAACGCAATGAGCAGTTCTTC. The chain uses TRBV7-7 and TRBJ2-1, with 8 bases that match TRBD2. With V trimmed by 2 bases and J by 6 bases, 15 bases remained unmatched. The CDR3 is 18 residues long. Per the germline V gene, CDR1 is SSHAT and CDR2 is FNYEAQ (reference sequence).

To note about this clone: Within the sample, other DNA sequences also encode this same CDR3. V gene TRBV4-2 combines with J gene TRBJ2-1; D unresolved. CDR3 length: 13 amino acids. CDR1 LGHNA and CDR2 YNFKEQ come from the germline V gene. The germline V and J ends were trimmed by 0 bases and 7 bases, with 7 bases remaining between them. CDR3 coding DNA: TGTGCCAGCAGCCAAGAACGAGGAAATGAGCAGTTCTTC. Encoded protein: CASSQERGNEQFF.

The chain employs TRBV9 and TRBJ2-5, with TRBD2 matching over 11 bases. Germline V CDR1 and CDR2: SGDLS, YYNGEE. V dropped 0 bases and J dropped 5; count of bases not matched to a gene: 6. The CDR3 sequence is 16 residues long. CDR3 sequence reads: CASSVGTSGSLETQYF. The CDR3 DNA reads as TGTGCCAGCAGCGTAGGGACTAGCGGGTCTCTGGAGACCCAGTACTTC.

The chain uses TRBV2 and TRBJ1-1, with D maybe TRBD1 (6 bases). Deletions cut 9 bases from V and 6 bases from J, with 17 bases between. Germline CDR1 SNHLY, CDR2 FYNNEI. The CDR3 extends over 13 amino acids. The CDR3 sequence is CARNIQGLPEAFF. The CDR3 DNA follows: TGTGCCAGGAATATACAGGGTCTGCCTGAAGCTTTCTTT.

This chain uses TRBV6-5 with TRBJ1-1, with unresolved D. This CDR3 has 12 residues. The germline V gene encodes CDR1 MNHEY and CDR2 SVGAGI. The V end lost 6 bases, the J end lost 6 bases, and 11 bases lay between the germline ends. CDR3 sequence reads: CASSSAEAEAFF. DNA for the CDR3: TGTGCCAGCAGCTCGGCTGAGGCTGAAGCTTTCTTT.

V is TRBV2 and J is TRBJ1-4, with D hard to call. The CDR3 sequence is 12 residues long. V lost 5 bases and J lost 7, with 8 bases in between. CDR1 is SNHLY and CDR2 is FYNNEI in the germline V gene. CDR3 nucleotides: TGTGCCAGCAGTCCTGTGAGTGAAAAACTGTTTTTT. Residues: CASSPVSEKLFF.

The DNA for the CDR3 is TGTGCCAGCAGTTTAGAGCATCCTCAATGGCAGTACTTC. Residues: CASSLEHPQWQYF. V gene TRBV12-3 or TRBV12-4 combines with J gene TRBJ2-7, with D unclear. The CDR3 consists of 13 residues. Trimming removed 1 base from V and 9 bases from J, with 13 bases in between.

A single count supports this clone. The chain links TRBV6-5 to TRBJ1-1; D is perhaps TRBD1 (6 bases). The CDR3 is 13 residues long. V was shortened by 2 bases and J by 4 bases, with 8 bases between the two germline ends. Germline V gives CDR1 MNHEY, CDR2 SVGAGI. The CDR3 region is CASSYPTGTEAFF. CDR3 nucleotides: TGTGCCAGCAGTTACCCGACAGGCACTGAAGCTTTCTTT.

The chain couples TRBV2 to TRBJ1-4; TRBD1 might be the D (5 bases). CDR3 length: 13 residues. V shed 4 bases and J shed 8 bases, with 11 bases lying between them. Germline V gene sequence: CDR1 SNHLY, CDR2 FYNNEI. This CDR3 is CASSGGTIEKLFF. In DNA form, the CDR3 reads TGTGCCAGCAGTGGGGGGACTATAGAAAAACTGTTTTTT.

The rearrangement joins TRBV28 to TRBJ2-7, with D possibly being TRBD1 (5 bases). The V end lost 5 bases, the J end lost 12 bases, and 14 bases lay between the germline ends. Germline V lookup: CDR1 MDHEN, CDR2 SYDVKM. This CDR3 has 11 residues. Written as DNA, the CDR3 is TGTGCCAGCAGTCGAAACCCAGGGTGGTACTTC. Its translation is CASSRNPGWYF.

V and J are TRBV4-2 and TRBJ2-2; 9 bases are a match to TRBD2. This CDR3 is 18 amino acids long. Germline lookup yields CDR1 LGHNA and CDR2 YNFKEQ. Trimming cost V 1 base and J 0 bases; bases outside gene matches: 6. The CDR3 reads CASSQGTSALANTGELFF. CDR3 DNA sequence: TGTGCCAGCAGCCAAGGGACTAGCGCCCTCGCGAACACCGGGGAGCTGTTTTTT.

The rearrangement joins TRBV4-2 to TRBJ2-3; 7 bases map to TRBD1. The CDR3 contains 16 residues. V gave up 3 bases and J gave up 2 bases; unmatched junction bases: 8. From germline, CDR1 is LGHNA and CDR2 YNFKEQ. The CDR3 DNA reads as TGTGCCAGCAGCCAGCAAACAGGGGTTATCACAGATACGCAGTATTTT. It is translated as CASSQQTGVITDTQYF.

This clone was picked up one time. This CDR3 is also generated by other DNA sequences in the sample. The chain employs TRBV12-3 or TRBV12-4 and TRBJ1-4; D unresolved. This CDR3 comprises 13 residues. Deletions cut 3 bases from V and 2 bases from J, with 4 bases between. This CDR3 is CASSFSTNEKLFF. CDR3 coding DNA: TGTGCCAGCAGTTTCTCGACTAATGAAAAACTGTTTTTT.